This is a list of T cell receptor beta chains from one sample in a study of blood T cell repertoires in COVID-19. Data came from immunoSEQ multiplex PCR; TCRdb stores just in-frame clones and leaves some out. The sample has 140,000 to 150,000 clones, roughly 84% seen once. What was sequenced was peripheral blood. These receptors originate from a human donor in a cohort sampled during active COVID-19. CDR3s include the opening cysteine and the closing phenylalanine or tryptophan. The order of the fields is D gene, clone size, V gene, J gene, CDR3 protein, CDR3 DNA. The D gene is left open where the match is weak. Where a row states a size, it is once, few, many or the class of an expanded clone; other rows omit it.

>TRBD1|-|TRBV15|TRBJ2-1
CATSYVTGGDNEQFF
TGTGCCACCAGCTATGTAACAGGGGGCGACAATGAGCAGTTCTTC
>TRBD2|-|TRBV5-4|TRBJ2-2
CASSGLAGELGTGELFF
TGTGCCAGCAGCGGACTAGCGGGAGAACTGGGGACCGGGGAGCTGTTTTTT
>-|-|TRBV2|TRBJ1-2
CASNRDTNYGYTF
TGTGCCAGCAATCGGGACACTAACTATGGCTACACCTTC
>-|-|TRBV11-2|TRBJ1-1
CASSFRTDNTEAFF
TGTGCCAGCAGCTTTAGGACAGACAACACTGAAGCTTTCTTT
>-|-|TRBV24-1|TRBJ2-3
CATSDLQTGRPDTQYF
TGTGCCACCAGTGATTTGCAGACAGGGAGGCCAGATACGCAGTATTTT
>-|-|TRBV5-4|TRBJ2-1
CASSLGLPAYNEQFF
TGTGCCAGCAGCTTGGGTCTGCCAGCCTACAATGAGCAGTTCTTC
>TRBD2|-|TRBV19|TRBJ2-1
CASSIGAGGPNEQFF
TGTGCCAGTAGTATAGGAGCGGGAGGGCCTAATGAGCAGTTCTTC
>TRBD2|-|TRBV5-1|TRBJ2-3
CASNYGSGVATDTQYF
TGCGCCAGCAATTATGGTAGCGGGGTAGCCACAGATACGCAGTATTTT
>-|-|TRBV29-1|TRBJ1-2
CSVEGAPYGYTF
TGCAGCGTTGAAGGGGCCCCTTATGGCTACACCTTC
>-|-|TRBV6-1|TRBJ1-5
CASSDGGWHQPQHF
TGTGCCAGCAGTGATGGGGGGTGGCATCAGCCCCAGCATTTT
>TRBD2|-|TRBV7-9|TRBJ2-1
CASSRLAGEYNEQFF
TGTGCCAGCAGCCGCCTAGCGGGAGAGTACAATGAGCAGTTCTTC
>-|-|TRBV19|TRBJ2-1
CASSIRRGSTMPDEQFF
TGTGCCAGTAGTATTAGGAGGGGCTCCACTATGCCCGATGAGCAGTTCTTC
>TRBD1|-|TRBV4-2|TRBJ2-4
CASSKPGQGANIQYF
TGTGCCAGCAGCAAACCGGGACAGGGGGCGAACATTCAGTACTTC
>-|once|TRBV11-3|TRBJ2-3
CASSFSLAADTQYF
TGTGCCAGCAGCTTCAGTTTGGCCGCAGATACGCAGTATTTT